The next 30 T cell receptor beta chains were all read from a single sample in a study of OX40 agonist ivuxolimab in advanced cancers. Libraries were prepared by immunoSEQ multiplex PCR; TCRdb keeps only in-frame clonotypes and omits some of them. Among about 19,000 clones listed, 83% were seen once. The sequencing here drew on CD4+ or CD8+ T cells sorted from blood, taken in a trial of the OX40 agonist ivuxolimab. Every receptor here comes from an adult with an advanced solid tumor such as melanoma, head and neck, liver or kidney cancer.

Points on this clone: The junction departs from germline at one end; a sequencing error may be responsible. V gene TRBV29-1 combines with J gene TRBJ2-2, with a tentative D call TRBD2 (6 bases). CDR3 length equals 14 residues. The germline CDR1 and CDR2 sequences are SQVTM and ANQGSEA. CDR3 loop: CSVEVAGRTGELFF. For the CDR3, the DNA is TGCAGCGTGGAAGTGGCAGGGAGGACCGGGGAGCTGTTTTTT.

V gene TRBV28 combines with J gene TRBJ1-3; 7 bases match TRBD1. The ends lost 2 bases at V and 3 bases at J; junction bases unmatched: 7. The CDR3 contains 16 residues. CDR1 and CDR2 (germline): MDHEN, SYDVKM. CDR3 residues: CASSLPPTGVGNTIYF. The CDR3 region has the DNA TGTGCCAGCAGTTTACCCCCAACAGGGGTTGGAAACACCATATATTTT.

This chain uses TRBV7-3 with TRBJ1-2; D unresolved. Germline assignment: CDR1 SGHTA and CDR2 FQGTGA. Trimming removed 2 bases at V and 6 bases at J, with 13 bases between. CDR3 length: 14 residues. The CDR3: CASSLGGFDHGYTF. The CDR3 DNA is TGTGCCAGCAGCTTAGGAGGGTTTGACCATGGCTACACCTTC.

In this sample, this clone turned up a few times. This sample also contains other DNA sequences that code for the same CDR3. The chain combines TRBV19 with TRBJ2-1; TRBD2 is a possible D gene (5 bases). The CDR3 has 14 residues. Germline V gene sequence: CDR1 LNHDA, CDR2 SQIVND (reference sequence). The germline V and J ends were trimmed by 0 bases and 5 bases, with 8 bases remaining between them. CDR3 residues: CASSIDRGDNEQFF. DNA of the CDR3: TGTGCCAGTAGTATAGATCGGGGTGACAATGAGCAGTTCTTC.

V and J are TRBV29-1 and TRBJ2-5; no clear D gene. From germline, CDR1 is SQVTM and CDR2 ANQGSEA. Trimming shortened V by 7 bases and J by 1 base, and 7 bases separated the two germline ends. This CDR3 has 11 amino acids. In DNA, the CDR3 is TGCAGCGGCTGGGTCCAAGAGACCCAGTACTTC. It specifies CSGWVQETQYF.

The chain joins TRBV18 to TRBJ1-2; 10 nucleotides line up with TRBD1. Unmatched junction bases numbered 5, after V lost 2 bases and J lost 8 bases. CDR1 is KGHSH and CDR2 is LQKENI in the germline V gene. The CDR3 is made up of 14 amino acids. In DNA form, the CDR3 reads TGTGCCAGCTCACCATTACGGACAGGGGGAGGCTACACCTTC. Protein: CASSPLRTGGGYTF.

The chain carries TRBV6-1 and TRBJ1-2, with TRBD1 as a possible D gene (6 bases). CDR1 is MNHNS, CDR2 SASEGT, per germline. The CDR3 contains 13 residues. V was shortened by 3 bases and J by 6 bases, with 11 bases between the two germline ends. In DNA, the CDR3 is TGTGCCAGCAGTGATTGGGGGGCGAATGGCTACACCTTC. Translation gives CASSDWGANGYTF.

The chain employs TRBV5-5 and TRBJ1-2; D remains ambiguous. The ends were cut back, 4 bases at V and 4 bases at J, with 14 bases in the middle. This CDR3 has 14 residues. Germline V CDR1 and CDR2: SGHKS, YYEKEE (reference sequence). The CDR3 DNA is TGTGCCAGCAGCACGGGTGGGCTCACCTATGGCTACACCTTC. Translated, it gives CASSTGGLTYGYTF.

The chain combines TRBV7-6 with TRBJ2-3, with D perhaps matching TRBD1 (5 bases). Trimming removed 5 bases at V and 2 bases at J, with 17 bases between. Germline V lookup: CDR1 SGHVS, CDR2 FNYEAQ. CDR3 length equals 16 residues. CDR3 residues: CASSRPTEKYTDTQYF. CDR3 nucleotides: TGTGCCAGCAGCCGCCCGACAGAAAAATACACAGATACGCAGTATTTT.

The sample holds a few counts of this clone. V usage is TRBV7-9 and J usage is TRBJ1-1, with D tentatively TRBD1 (6 bases). The CDR3 is 10 amino acids. CDR1 and CDR2 (germline): SEHNR, FQNEAQ (reference sequence). CDR3: CAYRDTEAFF. The CDR3 nucleotides are TGTGCGTACAGGGACACTGAAGCTTTCTTT. The full variable domain, rest sourced from reference TRBV7-9 and TRBJ1-1, is DTGVSQNPRHKITKRGQNVTFRCDPISEHNRLYWYRQTLGQGPEFLTYFQNEAQLEKSRLLSDRFSAERPKGSFSTLEIQRTEQGDSAMYLCAYRDTEAFFGQGTRLTVV.

The J gene is TRBJ2-7, the V gene TRBV7-6; 7 bases fit TRBD1. The CDR3 sequence is 16 residues long. Germline-derived CDR1 and CDR2 are SGHVS and FNYEAQ. V trimming: 1 base; J trimming: 4 bases; junction bases outside the gene matches: 10. The CDR3 protein is CASSLGEGTVLYEQYF. In nucleotides, the CDR3 is TGTGCCAGCAGCTTAGGCGAGGGGACAGTCCTGTACGAGCAGTACTTC.

This sequence joins TRBV28 and TRBJ1-5, with a weak D call TRBD1 (6 bases). Germline lookup yields CDR1 MDHEN and CDR2 SYDVKM. The CDR3 has 14 amino acids. Trimming removed 2 bases from V and 5 bases from J, with 10 bases in between. The CDR3 nucleotides read TGTGCCAGCAGTTTACAGGGGCCCCATCAGCCCCAGCATTTT. Translation: CASSLQGPHQPQHF. The variable domain in full, completed from reference TRBV28 and TRBJ1-5, reads DVKVTQSSRYLVKRTGEKVFLECVQDMDHENMFWYRQDPGLGLRLIYFSYDVKMKEKGDIPEGYSVSREKKERFSLILESASTNQTSMYLCASSLQGPHQPQHFGDGTRLSIL.

This chain uses TRBV6-6 with TRBJ2-7; D call uncertain. Trimming left V 0 bases short and J 3 bases short, with 6 bases between. The germline gives CDR1 MNHNY, CDR2 SVGAGI (reference sequence). The CDR3 length is 13 residues. The CDR3 sequence is CASSYSQIYEQYF. For the CDR3, the DNA is TGTGCCAGCAGTTACTCACAGATCTACGAGCAGTACTTC.

The chain couples TRBV4-3 to TRBJ2-3, with 14 bases lining up with TRBD2. Germline V CDR1 and CDR2: LGHNA, YSLEER. This CDR3 has 18 residues. V dropped 4 bases and J dropped 0; count of bases not matched to a gene: 6. The CDR3 DNA follows: TGCGCCAGCAGCCTCGGGACTAGCGGGGGACCAAGCACAGATACGCAGTATTTT. Protein product: CASSLGTSGGPSTDTQYF.

The CDR3 sequence: CASSHSGGSSYEQYF. The CDR3 DNA follows: TGTGCCAGCAGCCATAGCGGGGGTAGCTCCTACGAGCAGTACTTC. V usage is TRBV7-8 and J usage is TRBJ2-7; TRBD2 matches at 9 bases. The CDR3 runs to 15 residues. Germline V gives CDR1 SGHVS, CDR2 FQNEAQ. V shed 5 bases and J 0 bases; nucleotides not matched to a gene: 5.

This chain uses TRBV20-1 with TRBJ1-1; D may be TRBD1 (6 bases). Germline V gene lookup returns CDR1 DFQATT and CDR2 SNEGSKA (reference sequence). V was shortened by 7 bases and J by 7 bases, with 13 bases between the two germline ends. The CDR3 covers 11 residues. CDR3 region: CSGEGGSEAFF. For the CDR3, the DNA is TGCAGTGGGGAGGGGGGCAGTGAAGCTTTCTTT.

The genes are TRBV7-9 and TRBJ1-3, with 9 bases fitting TRBD1. J was trimmed by 4 bases and V by 4 bases; bases with no gene match: 8. Germline V gene sequence: CDR1 SEHNR, CDR2 FQNEAQ (reference sequence). This CDR3 has 16 residues. CDR3 sequence (DNA): TGTGCCAGCAGCTCGACCTACAGGGGGCGGGGAAACACCATATATTTT. It encodes CASSSTYRGRGNTIYF.

The chain carries TRBV5-1 and TRBJ1-2; possible D gene TRBD1, 6 bases. V lost 3 bases to trimming and J lost 4 bases, with 19 bases between them. The CDR3 runs to 16 residues. Germline CDR1 SGHRS, CDR2 YFSETQ. The CDR3 coding sequence is TGCGCCAGCAGCTCGGGGGCAACGGCGGATGGCTATGGCTACACCTTC. Its protein product is CASSSGATADGYGYTF.

The rearrangement joins TRBV27 to TRBJ1-4, with D perhaps TRBD1 (5 bases). V gave up 6 bases and J gave up 1 base, with 12 bases separating them. The CDR3 loop spans 15 amino acids. Germline CDR1 reads MNHEY; CDR2 reads SMNVEV (reference sequence). CDR3 DNA sequence: TGTGCCAGCAGCGGACACCTGGGAACTAATGAAAAACTGTTTTTT. It specifies CASSGHLGTNEKLFF.

The chain recombines TRBV25-1 with TRBJ2-7; 8 bases fit TRBD1. Trimming took 3 bases from V and 6 from J; bases not matched to a gene: 10. In germline, CDR1 is MGHDK, CDR2 SYGVNS. The CDR3 consists of 15 residues. In DNA form, the CDR3 reads TGTGCCAGCAGTGACTTGGCCACAGGGGGAGGCGAGCAGTACTTC. It yields the protein CASSDLATGGGEQYF.

The V call is TRBV7-3, the J call TRBJ1-6; tentatively, D is TRBD1 (5 bases). Trimming left V 5 bases short and J 6 bases short, with 11 bases between. The germline CDR1 and CDR2 sequences are SGHTA and FQGTGA. The CDR3 runs to 14 residues. CDR3 sequence (DNA): TGTGCCAGCAGCCCCGAGGGGTTTAATTCACCCCTCCACTTT. It yields the protein CASSPEGFNSPLHF.

CDR3 amino acids: CASSLRSDSLTDTQYF. CDR3 DNA: TGTGCCAGCAGCTTAAGGTCGGACAGCCTCACAGATACGCAGTATTTT. This chain uses TRBV13 with TRBJ2-3, with a possible D match to TRBD1 (6 bases). The CDR3 covers 16 residues. CDR1 PRHDT and CDR2 FYEKMQ come from the germline V gene (reference sequence). V dropped 2 bases and J dropped 2 bases, with 14 bases sitting between them.

The chain has TRBV10-3 and TRBJ2-7; 8 bases match TRBD1. Unmatched junction bases numbered 4, after V lost 6 bases and J lost 0 bases. CDR1 ENHRY and CDR2 SYGVKD come from the germline V gene. The CDR3 covers 14 residues. CDR3 protein: CAIRLTGASYEQYF. The CDR3 coding sequence is TGTGCCATCAGGTTGACAGGGGCCTCCTACGAGCAGTACTTC.

The V call is TRBV19, the J call TRBJ1-6; 10 nucleotides match TRBD1. Germline CDR1 LNHDA, CDR2 SQIVND (reference sequence). This CDR3 has 15 residues. V was clipped by 5 bases and J by 13 bases; unmatched bases: 11. CDR3 amino acids: CASSAGTGEGFPLHF. The CDR3 DNA sequence: TGTGCCAGTAGTGCCGGGACAGGGGAAGGGTTTCCCCTCCACTTT.

In DNA form, the CDR3 reads TGCAGCGTTGAGGACTCCACCGGGGAGCTGTTTTTT. Encoded protein: CSVEDSTGELFF. The chain carries TRBV29-1 and TRBJ2-2, with D tentatively TRBD2 (5 bases). Trimming left V 3 bases short and J 4 bases short, with 6 bases between. Germline V gives CDR1 SQVTM, CDR2 ANQGSEA. This CDR3 has 12 residues.

This clone was picked up many times. The chain has TRBV5-4 and TRBJ1-2, with D possibly TRBD1 on 6 matching bases. Germline V CDR1 and CDR2: SGHNT, YYREEE (reference sequence). This CDR3 region has 16 residues. The V gene lost 0 bases and the J gene lost 4 bases, with 16 bases spanning the gap. In DNA form, the CDR3 reads TGTGCCAGCAGCTTGGGGTCTGGGACATCCCCCTATGGCTACACCTTC. Protein: CASSLGSGTSPYGYTF.

The gene calls are TRBV5-3 and TRBJ2-7, with D perhaps matching TRBD1 or TRBD2 (5 bases each). TRBV5-3 has ORF status, its function being uncertain. The CDR3 runs 12 residues. Trimming shortened V by 5 bases and J by 5 bases, and 11 bases separated the two germline ends. CDR3 bases: TGTGCCAGAAGGGTGGGACGCCACGAGCAGTACTTC. This encodes CARRVGRHEQYF.

The rearrangement uses TRBV11-2 and TRBJ2-1, with 12 bases fitting TRBD2. V lost 1 base, J lost 14 bases, and 9 bases stayed unmatched. The germline V gene encodes CDR1 SGHAT and CDR2 FQNNGV. This CDR3 is built from 15 residues. CDR3 protein: CASSLGLAGGRIKFF. CDR3 in DNA: TGTGCCAGCAGCTTAGGGCTAGCGGGGGGGCGCATTAAGTTCTTC.

This chain connects TRBV15 to TRBJ2-7, with a weak D call TRBD2 (6 bases). The CDR3 runs 15 residues. CDR1 LNHNV and CDR2 YYDKDF come from the germline V gene (reference sequence). V was pared by 0 bases and J by 1 base, with 10 bases between. CDR3: CATSRDVGGSYEQYF. CDR3 nucleotides: TGTGCCACCAGCAGAGATGTCGGGGGTTCCTACGAGCAGTACTTC.

V is TRBV5-6 and J is TRBJ1-2; D remains unclear. Germline V gives CDR1 SGHDT, CDR2 YYEEEE. The V gene lost 4 bases and the J gene lost 8 bases, with 12 bases spanning the gap. This CDR3 spans 12 amino acids. CDR3 in DNA: TGTGCCAGCAGCAGCCTCATGGGGGGCTACACCTTC. Translated: CASSSLMGGYTF. The full variable domain, in which reference TRBV5-6 and TRBJ1-2 provide the parts outside the CDR3, is DAGVTQSPTHLIKTRGQQVTLRCSPKSGHDTVSWYQQALGQGPQFIFQYYEEEERQRGNFPDRFSGHQFPNYSSELNVNALLLGDSALYLCASSSLMGGYTFGSGTRLTVV.